The 20 T cell receptor beta chains reported below all come from one sample, sequenced in a study of blood T cell repertoires in COVID-19. Assay: immunoSEQ multiplex PCR; the TCRdb copy retains only in-frame clones and omits some. The sample carries over 85,000 clones, about 88% recorded once. Sequenced input: peripheral blood. Receptors originate from a woman aged 45-59 years with acute or convalescent COVID-19.

The V gene is TRBV14, the J gene TRBJ2-2, with D perhaps TRBD1 (5 bases). Trimming took 3 bases from V and 7 from J, leaving 15 bases between them. The germline V gene encodes CDR1 SGHDN and CDR2 FVKESK. The CDR3 consists of 15 residues. Here the CDR3 reads CASSHQGSMVGELFF. CDR3 in DNA: TGTGCCAGCAGCCACCAGGGCTCTATGGTCGGGGAGCTGTTTTTT.

The gene calls are TRBV3-1 (or the pseudogene TRBV3-2) and TRBJ2-7; tentative D call: TRBD1 (6 bases). With 1 base removed from V and 5 bases from J, the gap between germline ends came to 9 bases. CDR1 and CDR2 from the germline V gene are LGHDT and YNNKEL (reference sequence). The CDR3 is made up of 13 amino acids. In DNA, the CDR3 is TGTGCCAGCAGCCAAGGGACAGTTGACGAGCAGTACTTC. Translating gives CASSQGTVDEQYF.

The genes are TRBV9 and TRBJ2-7; TRBD2 matches 11 bases. The CDR3 contains 14 residues. Trimming at V came to 3 bases and at J to 5 bases, leaving 4 bases not matched to a gene. The germline V gene encodes CDR1 SGDLS and CDR2 YYNGEE. The CDR3 DNA follows: TGTGCCAGCAGCGGTAGCGGGAGGGGAGACGAGCAGTACTTC. Translated, it gives CASSGSGRGDEQYF.

The chain uses TRBV28 and TRBJ1-5, with 7 bases fitting TRBD1. This CDR3 comprises 16 residues. CDR1 is MDHEN and CDR2 is SYDVKM in the germline V gene. The trim removed 6 bases at V and 2 bases at J, leaving 10 bases unmatched. The CDR3 spells CASRMGQTMGNQPQHF. The CDR3 DNA follows: TGTGCCAGCAGGATGGGACAGACAATGGGCAATCAGCCCCAGCATTTT. The whole variable domain, remainder taken from reference TRBV28 and TRBJ1-5, is DVKVTQSSRYLVKRTGEKVFLECVQDMDHENMFWYRQDPGLGLRLIYFSYDVKMKEKGDIPEGYSVSREKKERFSLILESASTNQTSMYLCASRMGQTMGNQPQHFGDGTRLSIL.

The chain joins TRBV19 to TRBJ2-7; 9 bases are a match to TRBD1. The trim removed 4 bases at V and 5 bases at J, leaving 9 bases unmatched. Germline V CDR1 and CDR2: LNHDA, SQIVND (reference sequence). The CDR3 is made up of 15 amino acids. CDR3 DNA: TGTGCCAGTAGTACCAACCCCGGGACAGGGCACGAGCAGTACTTC. Translation gives CASSTNPGTGHEQYF. Drawing the rest from reference TRBV19 and TRBJ2-7, the complete variable domain is DGGITQSPKYLFRKEGQNVTLSCEQNLNHDAMYWYRQDPGQGLRLIYYSQIVNDFQKGDIAEGYSVSREKKESFPLTVTSAQKNPTAFYLCASSTNPGTGHEQYFGPGTRLTVT.

The chain has TRBV5-4 and TRBJ2-1, with 11 bases lining up with TRBD2. The CDR3 loop spans 16 amino acids. The J segment lost 5 bases and the V segment lost 4 bases, leaving 8 bases of the junction unmatched. Germline lookup yields CDR1 SGHNT and CDR2 YYREEE (reference sequence). This CDR3 reads CASSAFGTSGNNEQFF. DNA for the CDR3: TGTGCCAGCAGCGCGTTTGGGACTAGCGGTAACAATGAGCAGTTCTTC.

This sequence joins TRBV28 and TRBJ2-4; 10 bases line up with TRBD2. V shed 5 bases and J 6 bases; nucleotides not matched to a gene: 4. The CDR3 is 14 residues long. CDR1 and CDR2 from the germline V gene are MDHEN and SYDVKM. The CDR3 DNA follows: TGTGCCAGCAGTCTTTTAGCGGGGGGAAACATTCAGTACTTC. This translates into CASSLLAGGNIQYF. The full variable domain, completed using reference TRBV28 and TRBJ2-4, is DVKVTQSSRYLVKRTGEKVFLECVQDMDHENMFWYRQDPGLGLRLIYFSYDVKMKEKGDIPEGYSVSREKKERFSLILESASTNQTSMYLCASSLLAGGNIQYFGAGTRLSVL.

The chain employs TRBV24-1 and TRBJ2-7; tentatively, D is TRBD1 (6 bases). The CDR3 sequence is 12 residues long. The V end was cut by 4 bases, the J end by 6 bases, with 9 bases between. Germline CDR1 and CDR2: KGHDR and SFDVKD. This CDR3 reads CATSDKQGEQYF. In DNA, the CDR3 is TGTGCCACCAGTGACAAACAGGGCGAGCAGTACTTC.

V is TRBV2 and J is TRBJ1-5; D is possibly TRBD1 (5 bases). CDR3 length: 15 amino acids. V was shortened by 4 bases and J by 0 bases, with 10 bases between the two germline ends. The V gene's germline CDR1 is SNHLY and CDR2 FYNNEI. The CDR3: CASSGSGDSNQPQHF. The CDR3 nucleotides read TGTGCCAGCAGTGGATCGGGGGATAGCAATCAGCCCCAGCATTTT.

V usage is TRBV18 and J usage is TRBJ2-7; weak D call: TRBD2 (5 bases). Germline V gene data show CDR1 as KGHSH and CDR2 as LQKENI. This CDR3 has 14 amino acids. Trimming took off 6 bases at V and 3 bases at J, with 15 bases between the two ends. In nucleotides, the CDR3 is TGTGCCAGCTCGCGTGAGGCGGGTTTCTACGAGCAGTACTTC. Protein sequence: CASSREAGFYEQYF.

Remarks on this clone: Distinct nucleotide sequences in the sample also encode this CDR3. V and J are TRBV20-1 and TRBJ2-7, with TRBD2 as a possible D gene (5 bases). This CDR3 is built from 11 residues. V gave up 6 bases and J gave up 4 bases, with 10 bases separating them. Germline CDR1 is DFQATT and CDR2 is SNEGSKA (reference sequence). In DNA, the CDR3 is TGCAGTGCATCGTTAGCGTACGAGCAGTACTTC. This sequence encodes CSASLAYEQYF.

This clone was detected only a few times. The chain couples TRBV19 to TRBJ2-5; TRBD2 aligns across 8 bases. This CDR3 has 16 residues. The V gene's germline CDR1 is LNHDA and CDR2 SQIVND (reference sequence). V trimming: 4 bases; J trimming: 5 bases; junction bases outside the gene matches: 12. Here the CDR3 DNA reads TGTGCCAGTAGTACCGGCGGGTTAGCGGGAATGGAGACCCAGTACTTC. Translated: CASSTGGLAGMETQYF.

This rearrangement joins TRBV18 to TRBJ2-5, with a possible D match to TRBD2 (7 bases). Germline CDR1 KGHSH, CDR2 LQKENI. Between the trimmed V and J ends, which lost 0 bases and 5 bases, there was a span of 13 bases. The CDR3 loop spans 15 amino acids. CDR3 nucleotide sequence: TGTGCCAGCTCACCACCGGGGGGGGCGGCGGAGACCCAGTACTTC. Translated, it gives CASSPPGGAAETQYF.

J is TRBJ2-2 and V is TRBV30, with TRBD2 identical over 9 bases. This CDR3 spans 14 amino acids. Germline CDR1 and CDR2: GTSNPN and SVGIG (reference sequence). In DNA, the CDR3 is TGTGTCTTCGGATCGGGACTAGCTACCGGGGAGCTGTTTTTT. Encoded protein: CVFGSGLATGELFF.

This clone appeared a single time. The genes are TRBV18 and TRBJ2-1, with 7 bases that match TRBD2. This CDR3 has 14 amino acids. J lost 7 bases, V lost 0 bases, and 3 bases had no gene match. The germline gives CDR1 KGHSH, CDR2 LQKENI. CDR3 sequence reads: CASSPPPGGNEQFF. In DNA, the CDR3 is TGTGCCAGCTCACCACCGCCCGGGGGGAATGAGCAGTTCTTC.

This clone was found many times. The CDR3 coding sequence is TGTGCCAGCAGCTTAGGGGTAGCGGGAGTGGGAGAGACCCAGTACTTC. Translating gives CASSLGVAGVGETQYF. The genes are TRBV7-2 and TRBJ2-5; 9 bases match TRBD2. This CDR3 has 16 amino acids. Germline V gives CDR1 SGHTA, CDR2 FQGNSA. The ends lost 1 base at V and 4 bases at J; junction bases unmatched: 7. The variable domain in full, completed from reference TRBV7-2 and TRBJ2-5, reads GAGVSQSPSNKVTEKGKDVELRCDPISGHTALYWYRQSLGQGLEFLIYFQGNSAPDKSGLPSDRFSAERTGGSVSTLTIQRTQQEDSAVYLCASSLGVAGVGETQYFGPGTRLLVL.

This clone was seen a single time. The chain carries TRBV18 and TRBJ1-1; a weak D match, TRBD1 (5 bases). Germline V gene lookup returns CDR1 KGHSH and CDR2 LQKENI. CDR3 length equals 14 residues. V lost 5 bases, J lost 5 bases, and 15 bases lay in between. The CDR3 nucleotides read TGTGCCAGCTCAAGCGAAACTGGGGGGACTGAAGCTTTCTTT. As protein: CASSSETGGTEAFF.

This chain links TRBV5-1 with TRBJ2-6; unclear D gene. The CDR3 covers 16 residues. The V and J ends lost 0 bases and 2 bases respectively, with 9 bases between them. Germline values: CDR1 SGHRS, CDR2 YFSETQ. CDR3 residues: CASSLVFGPGANVLTF. The CDR3 DNA reads as TGCGCCAGCAGCTTGGTTTTTGGGCCTGGGGCCAACGTCCTGACTTTC.

This chain uses TRBV6-5 with TRBJ2-7; 10 nucleotides align to TRBD2. V lost 3 bases to trimming and J lost 3 bases; unmatched junction nucleotides: 8. Per the germline V gene, CDR1 is MNHEY and CDR2 is SVGAGI. The CDR3 spans 16 residues. CDR3 DNA: TGTGCCAGCAGTTATAAGCGGGAGGGCCCTCTCTACGAGCAGTACTTC. Amino acids: CASSYKREGPLYEQYF.

The chain employs TRBV4-2 and TRBJ2-1, with 9 positions matching TRBD2. The CDR3 is 18 amino acids. The V segment lost 3 bases and the J segment 4 bases; nucleotides outside the gene matches: 13. CDR1 is LGHNA, CDR2 YNFKEQ, per germline. CDR3 nucleotide sequence: TGTGCCAGCAGCCACCCCCCCCCGACTAGCGGAACTTACAATGAGCAGTTCTTC. Amino acid sequence: CASSHPPPTSGTYNEQFF.